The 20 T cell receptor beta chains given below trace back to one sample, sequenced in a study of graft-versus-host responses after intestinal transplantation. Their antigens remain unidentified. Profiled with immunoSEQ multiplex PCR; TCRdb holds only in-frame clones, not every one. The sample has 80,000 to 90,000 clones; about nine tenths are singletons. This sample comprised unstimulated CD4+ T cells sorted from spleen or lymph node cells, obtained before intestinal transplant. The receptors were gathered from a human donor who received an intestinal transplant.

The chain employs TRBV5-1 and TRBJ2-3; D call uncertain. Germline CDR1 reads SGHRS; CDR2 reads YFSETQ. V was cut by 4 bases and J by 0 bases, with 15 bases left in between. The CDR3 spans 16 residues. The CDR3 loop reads CASSPTLGTSTDTQYF. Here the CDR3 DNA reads TGCGCCAGCAGCCCGACTCTCGGTACTAGCACAGATACGCAGTATTTT.

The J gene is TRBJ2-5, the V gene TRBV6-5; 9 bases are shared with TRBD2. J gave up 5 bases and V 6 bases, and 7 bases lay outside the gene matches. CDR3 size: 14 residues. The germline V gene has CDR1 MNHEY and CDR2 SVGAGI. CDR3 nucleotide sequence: TGTGCCAGCAGCCCAGCGGGGGGTAGGGAGACCCAGTACTTC. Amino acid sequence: CASSPAGGRETQYF.

Here the CDR3 DNA reads TGCAGCGTCAGGACAGGGTGGGGCTATGGCTACACCTTC. Translated, it gives CSVRTGWGYGYTF. The chain carries TRBV29-1 and TRBJ1-2; the match to TRBD1 covers 8 bases. The CDR3 has 13 residues. The germline CDR1 and CDR2 sequences are SQVTM and ANQGSEA. Unmatched junction bases numbered 7, after V lost 6 bases and J lost 4 bases. Filled out from reference TRBV29-1 and TRBJ1-2, the complete variable domain reads SAVISQKPSRDICQRGTSLTIQCQVDSQVTMMFWYRQQPGQSLTLIATANQGSEATYESGFVIDKFPISRPNLTFSTLTVSNMSPEDSSIYLCSVRTGWGYGYTFGSGTRLTVV.

CDR3 residues: CASSDLGGNNEQFF. CDR3 coding DNA: TGTGCCAGCAGTGATTTGGGGGGGAACAATGAGCAGTTCTTC. This chain uses TRBV2 with TRBJ2-1; 7 nucleotides align to TRBD2. The CDR3 spans 14 residues. The germline CDR1 and CDR2 sequences are SNHLY and FYNNEI. V was clipped by 3 bases and J by 5 bases; unmatched bases: 4.

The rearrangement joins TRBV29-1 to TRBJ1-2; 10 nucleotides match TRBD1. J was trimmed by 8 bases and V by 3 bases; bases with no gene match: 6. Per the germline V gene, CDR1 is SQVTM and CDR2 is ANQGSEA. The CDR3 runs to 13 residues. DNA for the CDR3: TGCAGCGTTGATCTGGGACAGGGGAGAGGCTACACCTTC. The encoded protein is CSVDLGQGRGYTF.

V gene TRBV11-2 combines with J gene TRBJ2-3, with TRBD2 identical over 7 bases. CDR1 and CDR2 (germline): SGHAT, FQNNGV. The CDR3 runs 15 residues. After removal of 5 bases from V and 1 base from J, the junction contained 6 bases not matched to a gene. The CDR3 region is CASSPGAGGTDTQYF. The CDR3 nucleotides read TGTGCCAGCAGCCCCGGGGCGGGGGGCACAGATACGCAGTATTTT.

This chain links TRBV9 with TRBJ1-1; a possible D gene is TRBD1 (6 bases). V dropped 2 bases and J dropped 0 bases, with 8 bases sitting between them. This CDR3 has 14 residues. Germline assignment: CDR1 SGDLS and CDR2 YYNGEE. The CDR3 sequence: CASSVGQMNTEAFF. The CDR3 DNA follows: TGTGCCAGCAGCGTGGGACAAATGAACACTGAAGCTTTCTTT.

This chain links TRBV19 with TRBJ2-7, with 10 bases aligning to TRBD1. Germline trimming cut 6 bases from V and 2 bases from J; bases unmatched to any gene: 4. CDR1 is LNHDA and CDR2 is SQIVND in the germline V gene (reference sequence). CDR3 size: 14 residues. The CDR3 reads CASRQGQGPYEQYF. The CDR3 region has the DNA TGTGCCAGTAGACAGGGACAGGGGCCCTACGAGCAGTACTTC.

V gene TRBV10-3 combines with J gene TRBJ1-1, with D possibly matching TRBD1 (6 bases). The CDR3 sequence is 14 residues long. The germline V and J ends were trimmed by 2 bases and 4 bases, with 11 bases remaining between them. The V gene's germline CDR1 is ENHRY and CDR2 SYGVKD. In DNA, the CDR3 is TGTGCCATCAGTGAGGAGGGGGGGGTCACTGAAGCTTTCTTT. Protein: CAISEEGGVTEAFF.

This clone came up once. In DNA, the CDR3 is TGTGCCAGCAGTTACGCCGCGGGGACCACAGATACGCAGTATTTT. It codes for CASSYAAGTTDTQYF. The chain couples TRBV6-5 to TRBJ2-3, with a weak D call TRBD2 (6 bases). The CDR3 consists of 15 residues. Looked up from germline, CDR1 is MNHEY and CDR2 is SVGAGI. Trimming shortened V by 2 bases and J by 2 bases, and 11 bases separated the two germline ends.

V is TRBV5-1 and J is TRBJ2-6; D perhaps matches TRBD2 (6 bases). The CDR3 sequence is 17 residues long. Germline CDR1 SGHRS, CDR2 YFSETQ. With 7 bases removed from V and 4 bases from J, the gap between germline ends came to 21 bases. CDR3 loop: CASQDSPTGRGANVLTF. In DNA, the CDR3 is TGCGCCAGCCAAGACAGCCCCACGGGGAGGGGGGCCAACGTCCTGACTTTC.

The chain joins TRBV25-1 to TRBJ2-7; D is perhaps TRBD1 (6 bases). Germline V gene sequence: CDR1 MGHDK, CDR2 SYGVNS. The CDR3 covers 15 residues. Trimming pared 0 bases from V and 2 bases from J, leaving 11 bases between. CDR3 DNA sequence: TGTGCCAGCAGTGAATACCAGGGGTCGGCCTACGAGCAGTACTTC. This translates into CASSEYQGSAYEQYF.

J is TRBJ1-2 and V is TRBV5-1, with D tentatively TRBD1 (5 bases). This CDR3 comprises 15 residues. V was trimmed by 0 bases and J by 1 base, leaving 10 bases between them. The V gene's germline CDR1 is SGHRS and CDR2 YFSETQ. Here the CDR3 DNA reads TGCGCCAGCAGCTTGGTGGGGGGGTTTAACTATGGCTACACCTTC. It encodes CASSLVGGFNYGYTF. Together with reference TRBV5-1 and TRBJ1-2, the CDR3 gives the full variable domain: KAGVTQTPRYLIKTRGQQVTLSCSPISGHRSVSWYQQTPGQGLQFLFEYFSETQRNKGNFPGRFSGRQFSNSRSEMNVSTLELGDSALYLCASSLVGGFNYGYTFGSGTRLTVV.

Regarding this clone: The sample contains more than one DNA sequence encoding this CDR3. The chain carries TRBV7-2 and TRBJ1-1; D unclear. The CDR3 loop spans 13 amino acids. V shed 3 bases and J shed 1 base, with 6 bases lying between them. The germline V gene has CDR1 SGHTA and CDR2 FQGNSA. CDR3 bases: TGTGCCAGCAGCTTGAGGGAGAACACTGAAGCTTTCTTT. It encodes CASSLRENTEAFF.

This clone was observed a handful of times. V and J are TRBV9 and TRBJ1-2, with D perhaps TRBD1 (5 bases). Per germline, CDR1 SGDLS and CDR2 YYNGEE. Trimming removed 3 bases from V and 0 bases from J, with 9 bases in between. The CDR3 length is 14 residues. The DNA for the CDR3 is TGTGCCAGCAGCGGACAGAGAACTAACTATGGCTACACCTTC. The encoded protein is CASSGQRTNYGYTF.

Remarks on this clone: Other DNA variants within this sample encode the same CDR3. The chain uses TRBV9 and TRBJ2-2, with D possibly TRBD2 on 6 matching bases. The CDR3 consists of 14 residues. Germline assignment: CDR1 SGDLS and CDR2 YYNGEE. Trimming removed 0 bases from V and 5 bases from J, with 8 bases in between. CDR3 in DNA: TGTGCCAGCAGCGTAGCTGGGGGGACCGGGGAGCTGTTTTTT. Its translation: CASSVAGGTGELFF.

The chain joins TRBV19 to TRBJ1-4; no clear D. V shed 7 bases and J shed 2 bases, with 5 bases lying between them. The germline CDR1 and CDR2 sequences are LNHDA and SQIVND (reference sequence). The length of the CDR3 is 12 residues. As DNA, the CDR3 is TGTGCCAGTACGAGGACTAATGAAAAACTGTTTTTT. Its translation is CASTRTNEKLFF.

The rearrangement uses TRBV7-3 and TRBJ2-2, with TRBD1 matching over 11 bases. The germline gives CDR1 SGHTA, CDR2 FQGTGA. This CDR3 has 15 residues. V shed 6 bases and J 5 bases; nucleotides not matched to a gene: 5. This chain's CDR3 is CASRRGQGVTGELFF. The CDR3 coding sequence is TGTGCCAGCAGGCGGGGACAGGGGGTTACCGGGGAGCTGTTTTTT.

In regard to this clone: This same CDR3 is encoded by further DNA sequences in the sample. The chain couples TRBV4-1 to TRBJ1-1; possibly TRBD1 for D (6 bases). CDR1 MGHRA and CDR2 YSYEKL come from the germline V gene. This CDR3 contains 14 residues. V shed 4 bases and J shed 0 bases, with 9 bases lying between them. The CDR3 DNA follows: TGCGCCAGCAGCCGCGGACAGCTGAACACTGAAGCTTTCTTT. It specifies CASSRGQLNTEAFF.

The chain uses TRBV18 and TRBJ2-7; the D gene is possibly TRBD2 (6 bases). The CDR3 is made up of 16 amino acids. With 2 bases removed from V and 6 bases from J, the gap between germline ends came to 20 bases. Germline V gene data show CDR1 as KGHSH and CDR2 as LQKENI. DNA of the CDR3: TGTGCCAGCTCACCAAAGGGGACGGCTTCGGGGGTCGAGCAGTACTTC. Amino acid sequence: CASSPKGTASGVEQYF. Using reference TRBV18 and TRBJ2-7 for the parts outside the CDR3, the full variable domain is NAGVMQNPRHLVRRRGQEARLRCSPMKGHSHVYWYRQLPEEGLKFMVYLQKENIIDESGMPKERFSAEFPKEGPSILRIQQVVRGDSAAYFCASSPKGTASGVEQYFGPGTRLTVT.